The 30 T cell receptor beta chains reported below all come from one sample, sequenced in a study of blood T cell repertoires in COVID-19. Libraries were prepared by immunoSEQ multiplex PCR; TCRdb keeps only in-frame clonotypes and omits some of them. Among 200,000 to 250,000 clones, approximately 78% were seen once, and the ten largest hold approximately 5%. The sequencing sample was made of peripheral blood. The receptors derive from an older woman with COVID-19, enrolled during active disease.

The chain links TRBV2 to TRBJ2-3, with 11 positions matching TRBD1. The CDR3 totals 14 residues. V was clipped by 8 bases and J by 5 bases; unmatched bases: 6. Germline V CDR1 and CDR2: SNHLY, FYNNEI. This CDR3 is CASSDRGREDTQYF. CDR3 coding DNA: TGTGCCAGCTCGGACAGGGGGCGTGAAGATACGCAGTATTTT. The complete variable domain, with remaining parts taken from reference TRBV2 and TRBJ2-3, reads EPEVTQTPSHQVTQMGQEVILRCVPISNHLYFYWYRQILGQKVEFLVSFYNNEISEKSEIFDDQFSVERPDGSNFTLKIRSTKLEDSAMYFCASSDRGREDTQYFGPGTRLTVL.

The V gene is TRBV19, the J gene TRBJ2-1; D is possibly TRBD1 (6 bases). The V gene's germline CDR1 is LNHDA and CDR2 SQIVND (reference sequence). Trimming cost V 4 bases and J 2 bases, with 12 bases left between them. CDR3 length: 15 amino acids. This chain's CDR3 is CASSKGDRPYNEQFF. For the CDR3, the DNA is TGTGCCAGTAGTAAGGGTGACAGGCCCTACAATGAGCAGTTCTTC.

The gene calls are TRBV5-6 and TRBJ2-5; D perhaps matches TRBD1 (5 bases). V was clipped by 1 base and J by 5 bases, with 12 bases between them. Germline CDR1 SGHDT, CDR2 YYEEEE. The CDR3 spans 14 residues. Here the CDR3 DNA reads TGTGCCAGCAGCTTGAGCCAGGGTACCGAGACCCAGTACTTC. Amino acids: CASSLSQGTETQYF.

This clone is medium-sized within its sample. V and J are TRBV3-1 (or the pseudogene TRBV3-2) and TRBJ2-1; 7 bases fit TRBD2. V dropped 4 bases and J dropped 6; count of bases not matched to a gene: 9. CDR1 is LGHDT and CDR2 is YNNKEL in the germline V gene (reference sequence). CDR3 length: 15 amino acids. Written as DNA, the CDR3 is TGTGCCAGCAGCCTCCAGCGGGGCCCGGGCAATGAGCAGTTCTTC. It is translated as CASSLQRGPGNEQFF.

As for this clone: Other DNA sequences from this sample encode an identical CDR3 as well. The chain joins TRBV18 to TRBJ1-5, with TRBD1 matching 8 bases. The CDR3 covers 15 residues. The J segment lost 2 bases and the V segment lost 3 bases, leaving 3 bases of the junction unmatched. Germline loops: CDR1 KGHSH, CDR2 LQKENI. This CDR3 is CASSPDRGGNQPQHF. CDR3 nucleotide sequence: TGTGCCAGCTCACCCGACAGGGGCGGCAATCAGCCCCAGCATTTT.

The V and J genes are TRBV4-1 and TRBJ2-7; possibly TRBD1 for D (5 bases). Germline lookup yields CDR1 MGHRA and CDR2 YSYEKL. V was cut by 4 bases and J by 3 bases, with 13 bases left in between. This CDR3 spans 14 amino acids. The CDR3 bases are TGCGCCAGCAGCCTGATAGTCCAGGGCTACGAGCAGTACTTC. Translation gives CASSLIVQGYEQYF.

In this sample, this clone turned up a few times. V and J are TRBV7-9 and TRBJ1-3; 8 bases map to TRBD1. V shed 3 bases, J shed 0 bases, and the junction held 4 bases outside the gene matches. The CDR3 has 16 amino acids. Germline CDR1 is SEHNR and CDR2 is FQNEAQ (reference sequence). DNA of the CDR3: TGTGCCAGCAGCTTCCGGACAGGGACCTCTGGAAACACCATATATTTT. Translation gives CASSFRTGTSGNTIYF.

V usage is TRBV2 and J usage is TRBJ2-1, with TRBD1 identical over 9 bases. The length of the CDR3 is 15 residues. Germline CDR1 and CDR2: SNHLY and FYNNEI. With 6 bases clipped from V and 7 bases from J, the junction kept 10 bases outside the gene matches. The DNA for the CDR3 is TGTGCCAGCAGGGAATCAGACAGGGGGACGAATGAGCAGTTCTTC. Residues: CASRESDRGTNEQFF.

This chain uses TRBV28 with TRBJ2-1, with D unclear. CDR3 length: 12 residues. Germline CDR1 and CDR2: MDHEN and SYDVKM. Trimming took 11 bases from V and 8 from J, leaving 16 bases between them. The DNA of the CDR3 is TGTGCCGCCCGAGACTCTATATATGAGCAGTTCTTC. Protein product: CAARDSIYEQFF.

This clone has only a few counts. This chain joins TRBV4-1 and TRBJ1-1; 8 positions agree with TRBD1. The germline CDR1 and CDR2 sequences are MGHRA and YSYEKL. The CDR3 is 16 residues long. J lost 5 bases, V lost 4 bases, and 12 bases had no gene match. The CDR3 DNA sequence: TGCGCCAGCAGCCTCACGGGGCAGGGGGCGTGGACTGAAGCTTTCTTT. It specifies CASSLTGQGAWTEAFF.

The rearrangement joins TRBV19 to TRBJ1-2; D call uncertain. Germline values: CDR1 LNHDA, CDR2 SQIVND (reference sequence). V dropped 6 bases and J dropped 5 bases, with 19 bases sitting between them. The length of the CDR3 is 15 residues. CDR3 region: CASSLEGSPTYGYTF. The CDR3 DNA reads TGTGCCAGTAGCCTCGAAGGTTCGCCGACTTATGGCTACACCTTC.

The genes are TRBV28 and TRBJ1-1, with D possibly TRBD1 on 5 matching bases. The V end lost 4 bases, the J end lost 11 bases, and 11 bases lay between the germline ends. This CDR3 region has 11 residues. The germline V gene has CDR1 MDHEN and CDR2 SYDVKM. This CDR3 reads CASSSGARAFF. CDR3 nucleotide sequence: TGTGCCAGCAGTTCTGGGGCGCGGGCTTTCTTT.

For the CDR3, the DNA is TGTGCCAGTAGTATAGGACAGGATTATGGCTACACCTTC. Protein: CASSIGQDYGYTF. The V and J genes are TRBV19 and TRBJ1-2, with D perhaps matching TRBD1 (6 bases). The CDR3 extends over 13 amino acids. Germline V gene sequence: CDR1 LNHDA, CDR2 SQIVND (reference sequence). V was trimmed by 1 base and J by 5 bases, leaving 8 bases between them.

The CDR3 sequence: CASSFPDRSDTQYF. The CDR3 nucleotides are TGTGCCAGCAGTTTCCCCGATCGAAGCGATACGCAGTATTTT. This chain uses TRBV27 with TRBJ2-3; D not certain. Trimming removed 3 bases from V and 6 bases from J, with 13 bases in between. The CDR3 has 14 residues. The V gene's germline CDR1 is MNHEY and CDR2 SMNVEV (reference sequence).

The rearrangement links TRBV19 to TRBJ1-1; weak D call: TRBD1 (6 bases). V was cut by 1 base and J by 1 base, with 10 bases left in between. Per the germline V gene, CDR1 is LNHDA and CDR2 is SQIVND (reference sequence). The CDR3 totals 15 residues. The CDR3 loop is CASSIVGGANTEAFF. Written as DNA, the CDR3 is TGTGCCAGTAGTATAGTAGGGGGGGCGAACACTGAAGCTTTCTTT.

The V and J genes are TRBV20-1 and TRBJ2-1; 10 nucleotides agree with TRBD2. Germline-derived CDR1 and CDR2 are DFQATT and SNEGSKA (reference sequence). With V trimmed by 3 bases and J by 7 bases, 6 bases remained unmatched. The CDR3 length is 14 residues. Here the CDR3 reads CSASSSGSRNEQFF. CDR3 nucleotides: TGCAGTGCTAGTTCTAGCGGGAGTCGGAATGAGCAGTTCTTC.

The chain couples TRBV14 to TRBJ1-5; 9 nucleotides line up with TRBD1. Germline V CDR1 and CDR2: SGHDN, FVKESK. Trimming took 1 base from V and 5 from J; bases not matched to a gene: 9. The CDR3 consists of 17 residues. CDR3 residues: CASSQGYRQGGHQPQHF. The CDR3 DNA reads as TGTGCCAGCAGCCAAGGATACCGACAGGGGGGGCATCAGCCCCAGCATTTT. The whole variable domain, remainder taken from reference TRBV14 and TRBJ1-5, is EAGVTQFPSHSVIEKGQTVTLRCDPISGHDNLYWYRRVMGKEIKFLLHFVKESKQDESGMPNNRFLAERTGGTYSTLKVQPAELEDSGVYFCASSQGYRQGGHQPQHFGDGTRLSIL.

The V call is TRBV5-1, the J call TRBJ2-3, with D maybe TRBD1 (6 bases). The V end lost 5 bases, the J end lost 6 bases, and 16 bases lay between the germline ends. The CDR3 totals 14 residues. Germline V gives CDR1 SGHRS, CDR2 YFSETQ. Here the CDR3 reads CASRPDTGTDTQYF. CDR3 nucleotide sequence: TGCGCCAGCAGGCCCGACACAGGGACGGATACGCAGTATTTT.

The CDR3 nucleotides read TGCGCCAGCAGCTCAACCCCGGGACAGGACGAGCAGTACTTC. This encodes CASSSTPGQDEQYF. The chain uses TRBV5-1 and TRBJ2-7, with TRBD1 matching 8 bases. V gave up 3 bases and J gave up 5 bases; unmatched junction bases: 7. The CDR3 loop spans 14 amino acids. Germline CDR1 reads SGHRS; CDR2 reads YFSETQ.

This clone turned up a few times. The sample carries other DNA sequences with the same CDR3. The CDR3 DNA follows: TGTGCCAGCAGCTTGGGACAGGGGGCGACTAATGAAAAACTGTTTTTT. Its translation: CASSLGQGATNEKLFF. The genes are TRBV5-4 and TRBJ1-4, with 10 bases matching TRBD1. This CDR3 has 16 amino acids. Germline assignment: CDR1 SGHNT and CDR2 YYREEE (reference sequence). J was trimmed by 2 bases and V by 0 bases; bases with no gene match: 1.

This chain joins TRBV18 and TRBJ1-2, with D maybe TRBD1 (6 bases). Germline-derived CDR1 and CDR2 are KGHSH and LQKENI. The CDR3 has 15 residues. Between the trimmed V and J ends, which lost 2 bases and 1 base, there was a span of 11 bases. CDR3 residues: CASSPETGVNYGYTF. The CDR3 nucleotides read TGTGCCAGCTCACCAGAGACAGGAGTTAACTATGGCTACACCTTC.

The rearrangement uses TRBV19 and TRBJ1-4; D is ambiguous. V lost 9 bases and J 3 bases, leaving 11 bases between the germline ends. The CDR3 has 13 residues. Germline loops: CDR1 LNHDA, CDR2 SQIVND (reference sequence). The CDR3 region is CARIRRSNEKLFF. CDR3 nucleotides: TGTGCCAGAATCCGGAGATCTAATGAAAAACTGTTTTTT.

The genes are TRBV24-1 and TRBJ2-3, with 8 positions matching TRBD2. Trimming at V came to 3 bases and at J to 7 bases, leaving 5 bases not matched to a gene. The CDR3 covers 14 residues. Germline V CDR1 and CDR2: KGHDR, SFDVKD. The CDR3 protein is CATSDPSGGNTQYF. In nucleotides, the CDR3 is TGTGCCACCAGTGATCCCAGCGGGGGAAATACGCAGTATTTT.

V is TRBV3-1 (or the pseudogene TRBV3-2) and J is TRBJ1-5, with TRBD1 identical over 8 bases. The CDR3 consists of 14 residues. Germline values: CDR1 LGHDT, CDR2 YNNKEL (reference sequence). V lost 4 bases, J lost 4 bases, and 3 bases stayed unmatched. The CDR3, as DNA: TGTGCCAGCAGCCCTCGACAGGGGAATCAGCCCCAGCATTTT. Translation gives CASSPRQGNQPQHF.

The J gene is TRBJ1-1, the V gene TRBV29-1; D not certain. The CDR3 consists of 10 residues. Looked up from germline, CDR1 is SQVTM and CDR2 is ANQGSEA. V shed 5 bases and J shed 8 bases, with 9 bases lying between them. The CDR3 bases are TGCAGCGTTTCCGTCCAGGAAGCTTTCTTT. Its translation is CSVSVQEAFF. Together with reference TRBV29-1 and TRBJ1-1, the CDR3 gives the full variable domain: SAVISQKPSRDICQRGTSLTIQCQVDSQVTMMFWYRQQPGQSLTLIATANQGSEATYESGFVIDKFPISRPNLTFSTLTVSNMSPEDSSIYLCSVSVQEAFFGQGTRLTVV.

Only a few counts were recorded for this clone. CDR3 residues: CASSPAGDGQPQHF. The CDR3 coding sequence is TGTGCCAGCTCACCGGCGGGGGATGGTCAGCCCCAGCATTTT. This chain connects TRBV18 to TRBJ1-5, with D maybe TRBD1 (5 bases). The CDR3 has 14 residues. Trimming took 3 bases from V and 6 from J, leaving 12 bases between them. The germline V gene has CDR1 KGHSH and CDR2 LQKENI. Complete variable domain (other parts from reference TRBV18 and TRBJ1-5): NAGVMQNPRHLVRRRGQEARLRCSPMKGHSHVYWYRQLPEEGLKFMVYLQKENIIDESGMPKERFSAEFPKEGPSILRIQQVVRGDSAAYFCASSPAGDGQPQHFGDGTRLSIL.

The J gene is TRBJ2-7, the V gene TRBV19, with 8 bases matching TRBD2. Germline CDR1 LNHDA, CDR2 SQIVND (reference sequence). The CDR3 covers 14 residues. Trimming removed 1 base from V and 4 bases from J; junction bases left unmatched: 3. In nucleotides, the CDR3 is TGTGCCAGTAGTATAGCGGGAGGGCCATACGAGCAGTACTTC. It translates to CASSIAGGPYEQYF. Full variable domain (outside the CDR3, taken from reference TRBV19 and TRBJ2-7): DGGITQSPKYLFRKEGQNVTLSCEQNLNHDAMYWYRQDPGQGLRLIYYSQIVNDFQKGDIAEGYSVSREKKESFPLTVTSAQKNPTAFYLCASSIAGGPYEQYFGPGTRLTVT.

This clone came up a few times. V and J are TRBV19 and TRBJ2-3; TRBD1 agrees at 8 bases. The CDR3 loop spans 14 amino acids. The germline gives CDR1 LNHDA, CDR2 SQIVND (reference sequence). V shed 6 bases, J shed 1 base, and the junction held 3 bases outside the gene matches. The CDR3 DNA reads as TGTGCCAGTAGAGGGACAGGTCGCACAGATACGCAGTATTTT. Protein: CASRGTGRTDTQYF. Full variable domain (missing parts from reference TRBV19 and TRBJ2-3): DGGITQSPKYLFRKEGQNVTLSCEQNLNHDAMYWYRQDPGQGLRLIYYSQIVNDFQKGDIAEGYSVSREKKESFPLTVTSAQKNPTAFYLCASRGTGRTDTQYFGPGTRLTVL.

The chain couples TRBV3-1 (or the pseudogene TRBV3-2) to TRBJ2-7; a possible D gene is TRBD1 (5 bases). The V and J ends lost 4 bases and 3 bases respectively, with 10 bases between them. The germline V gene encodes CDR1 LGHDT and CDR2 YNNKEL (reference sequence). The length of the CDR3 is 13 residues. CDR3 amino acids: CASSLQGYYEQYF. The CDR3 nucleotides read TGTGCCAGCAGCCTCCAGGGCTACTACGAGCAGTACTTC.

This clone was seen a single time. The CDR3 region has the DNA TGTGCCAGCAGTCAGACAGGTAGCACCGGGGAGCTGTTTTTT. This gives the protein CASSQTGSTGELFF. V gene TRBV11-2 combines with J gene TRBJ2-2; possibly TRBD1 for D (6 bases). Germline V gene sequence: CDR1 SGHAT, CDR2 FQNNGV. Trimming removed 6 bases at V and 4 bases at J, with 12 bases between. The CDR3 contains 14 residues.